A few counts support the clone carrying this T cell receptor (beta chain). The authors ran a second PCR of roughly 6 to 11 cycles using a sample-barcoded 5' primer and a J-beta primer mix. In TCRdb, the 5' RACE reads were re-called with MiXCR into one record per CDR3 protein. The sample has hundreds of thousands of distinct CDR3 sequences; nearly 25% are singletons. This record belongs to a study of blood T cells in healthy people across ages. The junction had 12 bases not matched to a gene; V was cut back by 0 bases and J by 6 bases. Germline V gene sequence: CDR1 DFQATT, CDR2 SNEGSKA (reference sequence). The CDR3 covers 19 residues. These data also formed part of another study, on T cells of mothers and their children.

The V and J genes are TRBV20-1 and TRBJ2-2; 14 bases fit TRBD2. The receptor was derived from a boy between 5 and 17 years old in good health. Specimen: blood. This CDR3 reads CSARDPGTSGSYRPGELFF. CDR3 DNA sequence: TGCAGTGCTAGAGATCCTGGGACTAGCGGGAGTTACCGGCCCGGGGAGCTGTTTTTT.